A single T cell receptor (beta chain) is shown here with its context. Its target is unknown. CDR1 is SGHRS and CDR2 is YFSETQ in the germline V gene. After removal of 4 bases from V and 5 bases from J, the junction contained 12 bases not matched to a gene. The CDR3 contains 16 residues. This sample stems from a study of cytomegalovirus exposure and HLA in healthy donors. Study at large: Drawn from HLA-typed donors, about 85 million unique TCRs were held in an early data release.

The study, taken as a whole, reports: TCR beta sequences numbering around 15,000 were associated with HLA alleles at 0.05 false discovery rate in a later analysis. Among CMV-associated TCR beta chains, most appeared HLA-restricted in a later analysis.

Researchers ran the PCR with 60 Vbeta and 13 Jbeta primers. Using immunoSEQ multiplex PCR, the repertoire was profiled, and TCRdb retains in-frame clones only, with some absent. The sample holds about 190,000 clones, approximately 86% seen once. V gene TRBV5-1 combines with J gene TRBJ2-5; 9 positions match TRBD1. Sequenced: PBMCs. The TCR sequence derives from a boy between 2 and 10 years old in good health and CMV-seronegative. CDR3 in amino acids: CASSKNPGQGAETQYF. The CDR3 DNA is TGCGCCAGCAGCAAAAACCCGGGACAGGGTGCCGAGACCCAGTACTTC. Variable domain in full (rest from reference TRBV5-1 and TRBJ2-5): KAGVTQTPRYLIKTRGQQVTLSCSPISGHRSVSWYQQTPGQGLQFLFEYFSETQRNKGNFPGRFSGRQFSNSRSEMNVSTLELGDSALYLCASSKNPGQGAETQYFGPGTRLLVL.